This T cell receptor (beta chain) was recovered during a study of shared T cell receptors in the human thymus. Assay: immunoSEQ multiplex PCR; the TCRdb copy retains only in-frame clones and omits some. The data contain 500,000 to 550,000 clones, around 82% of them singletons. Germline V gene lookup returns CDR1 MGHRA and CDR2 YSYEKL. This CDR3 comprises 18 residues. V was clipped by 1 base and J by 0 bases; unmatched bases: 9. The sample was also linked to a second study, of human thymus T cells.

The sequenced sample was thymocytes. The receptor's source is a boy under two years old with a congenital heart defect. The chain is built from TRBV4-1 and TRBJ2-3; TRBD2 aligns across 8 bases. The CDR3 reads CASSQGERESTSTDTQYF. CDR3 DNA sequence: TGCGCCAGCAGCCAAGGCGAGCGGGAGAGTACTAGCACAGATACGCAGTATTTT.